This T cell receptor (beta chain) stems from a study of identical twins. Regarding the study as a whole: Modelling approaches yielded underestimates of out-of-frame TCR alpha sharing between monozygotic twins.

Comment on this clonotype: Its antigen is not identified.

Germline loops: CDR1 SGHNT, CDR2 YENEEA. Deletions cut 5 bases from V and 5 bases from J, with 13 bases between. The CDR3 covers 13 residues. TCRdb processed the 5' RACE reads anew with MiXCR; each CDR3 protein has one entry. The repertoire includes under 800,000 distinct CDR3 sequences, less than 25% of them detected once, and 4% to 5.5% sits in the top ten. The sample was also linked to a second study, of T cells expressing NK-cell markers. That work contributes: Eight donors were sequenced, of whom seven were HCMV-seropositive, while the remaining one was HCMV-seronegative. Dominant NKG2C+ clonotypes made up about 1.0-7.0% of CD8+ T cells in roughly 6 donors.

The sequence came from a woman aged 18-29 years in good health. Sequencing was done on a sample of PBMCs. The gene calls are TRBV11-3 and TRBJ2-7; D is ambiguous. The CDR3 DNA reads TGTGCCAGCAGCCCCGTGGCTAGAAACGAGCAGTACTTC. Translating gives CASSPVARNEQYF. Based on the CDR3 plus reference TRBV11-3 and TRBJ2-7, the full variable domain is EAGVVQSPRYKIIEKKQPVAFWCNPISGHNTLYWYLQNLGQGPELLIRYENEEAVDDSQLPKDRFSAERLKGVDSTLKIQPAELGDSAVYLCASSPVARNEQYFGPGTRLTVT.